The 30 T cell receptor beta chains presented below share a single source sample, sequenced in a study of regulatory and conventional T cells in RAG deficiency. Genomic DNA came from blood regulatory T cells gated CD4+ CD25-high CD127-low. The protocol was immunoSEQ multiplex PCR, while the TCRdb copy is restricted to in-frame clones and leaves out a portion. The sample includes roughly 7,800 clones, 90% to 95% of them seen just once. This sample also belongs to another study, concerning regulatory T cells. From that report: Primers: 52 TRBV forward and 13 TRBJ reverse.

The material sequenced was CD127- CD25+ CD4+ Tregs sorted from blood. The receptors originated from a human donor in good health.

Only one count was recorded for this clone. The chain carries TRBV7-9 and TRBJ2-3; TRBD1 agrees at 9 bases. CDR1 is SEHNR and CDR2 is FQNEAQ in the germline V gene (reference sequence). The CDR3 runs to 17 residues. V shed 4 bases and J 0 bases; nucleotides not matched to a gene: 8. The CDR3 DNA sequence: TGTGCCAGCAGCTACAACCGGGGACAGGGCAGCACAGATACGCAGTATTTT. Its protein is CASSYNRGQGSTDTQYF.

This clone was seen a single time. The rearrangement joins TRBV9 to TRBJ2-2; D ambiguous. The germline CDR1 and CDR2 sequences are SGDLS and YYNGEE. Trimming left V 0 bases short and J 0 bases short, with 6 bases between. There are 15 residues in the CDR3. In DNA, the CDR3 is TGTGCCAGCAGCGTAGGGGCCACGAACACCGGGGAGCTGTTTTTT. Protein sequence: CASSVGATNTGELFF.

The chain is built from TRBV2 and TRBJ1-6, with 7 bases that match TRBD1. The V and J ends lost 4 bases and 0 bases, in that order; junction bases with no gene match: 3. The CDR3 contains 16 residues. Germline values: CDR1 SNHLY, CDR2 FYNNEI. DNA of the CDR3: TGTGCCAGCAGTGGGGGACAGTTCTCCTATAATTCACCCCTCCACTTT. Translation: CASSGGQFSYNSPLHF.

The CDR3 region has the DNA TGCAGCGCCACCCTAGGCACAGATACGCAGTATTTT. Translating it yields CSATLGTDTQYF. The chain recombines TRBV29-1 with TRBJ2-3; no definite D call. Germline V gene sequence: CDR1 SQVTM, CDR2 ANQGSEA. V dropped 7 bases and J dropped 1 base, with 9 bases sitting between them. There are 12 residues in the CDR3.

The rearrangement links TRBV12-2 to TRBJ2-7; TRBD1, the table's D call, was not compared with the DNA. TRBV12-2 is tagged as a pseudogene. The CDR3 runs 13 residues. The CDR3 DNA sequence: TGTGCAACCGACGGACACCGCTCCTACGAGCAGTACTTC. Its protein is CATDGHRSYEQYF.

This chain's CDR3 is CAWSKGQGFIYTF. The CDR3 region has the DNA TGTGCCTGGAGTAAGGGACAGGGATTTATATACACCTTC. The rearrangement joins TRBV30 to TRBJ1-2, with TRBD1 matching over 9 bases. Germline V gene data show CDR1 as GTSNPN and CDR2 as SVGIG (reference sequence). V shed 2 bases, J shed 11 bases, and the junction held 9 bases outside the gene matches. This CDR3 spans 13 amino acids.

CDR3 sequence reads: CASSGLAGGTDTQYF. The CDR3 DNA reads TGTGCCAGCAGCGGGTTAGCGGGAGGCACAGATACGCAGTATTTT. The chain combines TRBV9 with TRBJ2-3, with TRBD2 matching over 9 bases. The CDR3 spans 15 residues. Germline CDR1 reads SGDLS; CDR2 reads YYNGEE. V lost 3 bases to trimming and J lost 1 base; unmatched junction nucleotides: 3.

As for this clone: Other DNA sequences in this specimen translate into the identical CDR3. The V and J genes are TRBV5-1 and TRBJ2-3, with 7 positions matching TRBD2. V lost 6 bases and J lost 0; bases outside the gene matches: 16. This CDR3 region has 18 residues. Germline V gene sequence: CDR1 SGHRS, CDR2 YFSETQ. As DNA, the CDR3 is TGCGCCAGCAAGCGGAGAGTAGCGGGTACTACTAGCACAGATACGCAGTATTTT. Translating gives CASKRRVAGTTSTDTQYF. Looking up the rest from reference TRBV5-1 and TRBJ2-3 gives the full variable domain: KAGVTQTPRYLIKTRGQQVTLSCSPISGHRSVSWYQQTPGQGLQFLFEYFSETQRNKGNFPGRFSGRQFSNSRSEMNVSTLELGDSALYLCASKRRVAGTTSTDTQYFGPGTRLTVL.

This chain links TRBV11-2 with TRBJ1-4; 7 bases are shared with TRBD1. CDR3 size: 16 residues. The germline V gene encodes CDR1 SGHAT and CDR2 FQNNGV. V trimming: 3 bases; J trimming: 8 bases; junction bases outside the gene matches: 12. DNA for the CDR3: TGTGCCAGCAGCTTGGGACAGCTGGAGGTTTGGGAAAAACTGTTTTTT. It yields the protein CASSLGQLEVWEKLFF.

The rearrangement joins TRBV11-2 to TRBJ1-1; D not resolved. Trimming shortened V by 0 bases and J by 0 bases, and 8 bases separated the two germline ends. The CDR3 is 15 amino acids. Germline V gene data show CDR1 as SGHAT and CDR2 as FQNNGV. CDR3 region: CASSLDRGLNTEAFF. In DNA form, the CDR3 reads TGTGCCAGCAGCTTAGATCGGGGTTTGAACACTGAAGCTTTCTTT.

This chain uses TRBV18 with TRBJ2-1, with 7 nucleotides matching TRBD1. V was pared by 2 bases and J by 0 bases, with 4 bases of the junction left unmatched. The CDR3 totals 16 residues. Germline V gene lookup returns CDR1 KGHSH and CDR2 LQKENI. CDR3 sequence (DNA): TGTGCCAGCTCACCATGGGACAGCAGCTCCTACAATGAGCAGTTCTTC. It codes for CASSPWDSSSYNEQFF.

V gene TRBV5-6 combines with J gene TRBJ2-2; D perhaps matches TRBD1 (6 bases). Deletions cut 5 bases from V and 1 base from J, with 15 bases between. CDR3 length: 16 amino acids. Germline lookup yields CDR1 SGHDT and CDR2 YYEEEE. CDR3 nucleotides: TGTGCCAGCAGGGGAACAGGGCCTGGGAACACCGGGGAGCTGTTTTTT. Protein product: CASRGTGPGNTGELFF. Filled out from reference TRBV5-6 and TRBJ2-2, the complete variable domain reads DAGVTQSPTHLIKTRGQQVTLRCSPKSGHDTVSWYQQALGQGPQFIFQYYEEEERQRGNFPDRFSGHQFPNYSSELNVNALLLGDSALYLCASRGTGPGNTGELFFGEGSRLTVL.

The V and J genes are TRBV4-1 and TRBJ2-3; the match to TRBD2 covers 15 bases. J was trimmed by 1 base and V by 4 bases; bases with no gene match: 6. CDR1 and CDR2 from the germline V gene are MGHRA and YSYEKL. The CDR3 is 18 residues long. The CDR3 coding sequence is TGCGCCAGCAGCCCCCTCCGGACTAGCGGGGGGGGCACAGATACGCAGTATTTT. It yields the protein CASSPLRTSGGGTDTQYF.

This sequence joins TRBV6-5 and TRBJ2-5; 8 bases agree with TRBD1. After removal of 0 bases from V and 4 bases from J, the junction contained 4 bases not matched to a gene. This CDR3 spans 15 amino acids. Germline loops: CDR1 MNHEY, CDR2 SVGAGI. DNA for the CDR3: TGTGCCAGCAGTTACTCCGGGACAGGCCGAGAGACCCAGTACTTC. Translated: CASSYSGTGRETQYF.

The chain carries TRBV29-1 and TRBJ1-2; 9 positions match TRBD1. In germline, CDR1 is SQVTM, CDR2 ANQGSEA. The CDR3 is made up of 12 amino acids. Germline trimming cut 6 bases from V and 2 bases from J; bases unmatched to any gene: 1. CDR3 nucleotide sequence: TGCAGCGTGACAGGGGGGAACTATGGCTACACCTTC. Protein product: CSVTGGNYGYTF.

DNA for the CDR3: TGTGCCAGCAGCCACCGAGACAGGGGTCAGACCCAGTACTTC. Translating gives CASSHRDRGQTQYF. This chain connects TRBV14 to TRBJ2-5, with 8 bases fitting TRBD1. The CDR3 sequence is 14 residues long. Trimming at V came to 3 bases and at J to 6 bases, leaving 6 bases not matched to a gene. The germline V gene encodes CDR1 SGHDN and CDR2 FVKESK.

The chain recombines TRBV5-1 with TRBJ2-2; maybe TRBD2 (6 bases). With 2 bases removed from V and 7 bases from J, the gap between germline ends came to 12 bases. The CDR3 contains 14 residues. Germline assignment: CDR1 SGHRS and CDR2 YFSETQ. DNA for the CDR3: TGCGCCAGCAGCTTCGGGAGTAGGGGCGGGGAGCTGTTTTTT. This gives the protein CASSFGSRGGELFF.

The chain recombines TRBV4-3 with TRBJ2-3; TRBD2 aligns across 11 bases. This CDR3 has 18 amino acids. The V and J ends lost 0 bases and 2 bases, in that order; junction bases with no gene match: 7. Germline V CDR1 and CDR2: LGHNA, YSLEER. DNA of the CDR3: TGCGCCAGCAGCCAAGACCCCGGGACTAGCGGCTTCACAGATACGCAGTATTTT. Translating it yields CASSQDPGTSGFTDTQYF.

This chain joins TRBV5-6 and TRBJ2-1; 8 bases line up with TRBD2. The CDR3 has 12 residues. In germline, CDR1 is SGHDT, CDR2 YYEEEE. V lost 2 bases and J lost 8; bases outside the gene matches: 0. The CDR3 DNA reads as TGTGCCAGCAGCTTCGGGAGGGATGAGCAGTTCTTC. This sequence encodes CASSFGRDEQFF.

The V gene is TRBV6-5, the J gene TRBJ2-7; possible D gene TRBD2, 5 bases. The CDR3 spans 13 residues. Germline V gene sequence: CDR1 MNHEY, CDR2 SVGAGI. V lost 2 bases to trimming and J lost 9 bases, with 14 bases between them. The CDR3 reads CASSYGEGDRQYF. The CDR3 coding sequence is TGTGCCAGCAGTTACGGTGAGGGAGACCGGCAGTACTTC.

The chain is built from TRBV6-1 and TRBJ2-3; 10 nucleotides line up with TRBD2. The CDR3 is made up of 13 amino acids. Germline CDR1 is MNHNS and CDR2 is SASEGT. V shed 10 bases and J 6 bases; nucleotides not matched to a gene: 7. For the CDR3, the DNA is TGTGCCACCCGGGGACTAGCGTTGGATACGCAGTATTTT. Translation: CATRGLALDTQYF.

The chain employs TRBV5-6 and TRBJ2-7; D perhaps matches TRBD1 (6 bases). CDR3 length: 13 residues. Looked up from germline, CDR1 is SGHDT and CDR2 is YYEEEE. V shed 0 bases and J shed 6 bases, with 10 bases lying between them. The CDR3 sequence is CASSLADRREQYF. Written as DNA, the CDR3 is TGTGCCAGCAGCTTGGCAGACAGGCGCGAGCAGTACTTC.

V gene TRBV10-2 combines with J gene TRBJ1-6, with 10 bases that match TRBD1. Germline CDR1 is WSHSY and CDR2 is SAAADI. This CDR3 has 15 amino acids. V lost 6 bases to trimming and J lost 5 bases; unmatched junction nucleotides: 4. This CDR3 is CASRTGTGDNSPLHF. The CDR3 bases are TGCGCCAGCAGGACCGGGACAGGGGATAATTCACCCCTCCACTTT.

The chain employs TRBV7-6 and TRBJ2-7, with TRBD1 identical over 8 bases. This CDR3 spans 14 amino acids. The V and J ends lost 5 bases and 6 bases, in that order; junction bases with no gene match: 9. Germline V gene lookup returns CDR1 SGHVS and CDR2 FNYEAQ. The CDR3: CASSRQGWYGEQYF. CDR3 DNA: TGTGCCAGCAGCCGACAGGGGTGGTACGGCGAGCAGTACTTC.

This chain connects TRBV30 to TRBJ1-1; no firm D call. The CDR3 is 13 residues long. The V and J ends lost 4 bases and 1 base respectively, with 10 bases between them. The germline CDR1 and CDR2 sequences are GTSNPN and SVGIG (reference sequence). CDR3 protein: CAWNRRKNTEAFF. The CDR3, as DNA: TGTGCCTGGAATCGGCGGAAGAACACTGAAGCTTTCTTT.

This chain joins TRBV27 and TRBJ2-3; 7 nucleotides line up with TRBD2. The CDR3 totals 16 residues. Germline CDR1 MNHEY, CDR2 SMNVEV (reference sequence). J was trimmed by 6 bases and V by 5 bases; bases with no gene match: 14. CDR3 in DNA: TGTGCCAGCAGTCCTACCGGGACTACGCCAGTCGATACGCAGTATTTT. Residues: CASSPTGTTPVDTQYF.

The V call is TRBV19, the J call TRBJ1-1; D might be TRBD1 (6 bases). V was clipped by 4 bases and J by 10 bases, with 13 bases between them. Germline lookup yields CDR1 LNHDA and CDR2 SQIVND (reference sequence). The CDR3 is 12 amino acids. The CDR3, as DNA: TGTGCCAGTAGTACAGCGCAGGGGAGAGCTTTCTTT. Translation: CASSTAQGRAFF. Combining the CDR3 with reference TRBV19 and TRBJ1-1 gives the whole variable domain DGGITQSPKYLFRKEGQNVTLSCEQNLNHDAMYWYRQDPGQGLRLIYYSQIVNDFQKGDIAEGYSVSREKKESFPLTVTSAQKNPTAFYLCASSTAQGRAFFGQGTRLTVV.

DNA of the CDR3: TGTGCCAGCAGCGTAGAGCCTACTAGCGGGAGAGGTACGCAGTATTTT. As protein: CASSVEPTSGRGTQYF. The chain links TRBV9 to TRBJ2-3, with 11 nucleotides matching TRBD2. CDR1 SGDLS and CDR2 YYNGEE come from the germline V gene. The CDR3 sequence is 16 residues long. V lost 0 bases, J lost 8 bases, and 8 bases stayed unmatched.

This sequence joins TRBV7-8 and TRBJ1-1; tentatively, D is TRBD1 (6 bases). Germline CDR1 SGHVS, CDR2 FQNEAQ. There are 13 residues in the CDR3. V lost 4 bases and J 4 bases, leaving 10 bases between the germline ends. The CDR3 bases are TGTGCCAGCAGCTACAGGGTAGGCACTGAAGCTTTCTTT. Amino acid sequence: CASSYRVGTEAFF.

This chain joins TRBV5-1 and TRBJ1-2; D is perhaps TRBD1 (5 bases). The CDR3 is 12 amino acids. V gave up 3 bases and J gave up 4 bases, with 7 bases separating them. Germline-derived CDR1 and CDR2 are SGHRS and YFSETQ. CDR3 nucleotides: TGCGCCAGCAGCTCCGACAGCTATGGCTACACCTTC. Translation: CASSSDSYGYTF.